This T cell receptor beta chain was sequenced in a study of T cell responses to AZD1222 COVID-19 vaccine. Here immunoSEQ multiplex PCR was the method, and the copy in TCRdb shows in-frame clones only, minus some. The sample lists roughly 200,000 clones; approximately 86% were seen once. The material was peripheral blood, obtained on day 0 of AZD1222 vaccination. This TCR came from an adult in good health.

The DNA for the CDR3 is TGTGCCAGCAGCGCGCGACTAGCGGGGGGGGACAATGAGCAGTTCTTC. Translating gives CASSARLAGGDNEQFF. This chain links TRBV9 with TRBJ2-1; 14 positions match TRBD2. The CDR3 consists of 16 residues. Germline V gene sequence: CDR1 SGDLS, CDR2 YYNGEE. Trimming removed 3 bases from V and 5 bases from J; junction bases left unmatched: 4.